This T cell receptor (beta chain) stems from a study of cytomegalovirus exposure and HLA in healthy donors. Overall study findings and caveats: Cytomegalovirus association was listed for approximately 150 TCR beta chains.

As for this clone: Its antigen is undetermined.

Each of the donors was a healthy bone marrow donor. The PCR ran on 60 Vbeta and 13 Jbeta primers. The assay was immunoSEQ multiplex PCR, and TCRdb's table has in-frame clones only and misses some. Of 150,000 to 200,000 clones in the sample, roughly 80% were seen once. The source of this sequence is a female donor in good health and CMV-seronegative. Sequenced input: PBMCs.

In DNA form, the CDR3 reads TGTGCCAGCAACCCAGAGGGGACAGGGGGAGAGCAGTACTTC. Amino acid sequence: CASNPEGTGGEQYF. J is TRBJ2-7 and V is TRBV9; 11 bases are a match to TRBD1. The germline V gene encodes CDR1 SGDLS and CDR2 YYNGEE. V lost 6 bases, J lost 7 bases, and 9 bases stayed unmatched. The CDR3 runs 14 residues.